Following are 12 T cell receptor beta chains from one sample sequenced in a study of blood T cell repertoires in COVID-19. The table came from immunoSEQ multiplex PCR; TCRdb's copy has only in-frame clones and leaves some out. The data show over 150,000 clones, about 85% seen once. Specimen: peripheral blood. These receptors all come from an elderly man with COVID-19, enrolled during active disease.

The chain couples TRBV5-1 to TRBJ2-2, with D tentatively TRBD1 (6 bases). The CDR3 totals 15 residues. CDR1 is SGHRS and CDR2 is YFSETQ in the germline V gene. V dropped 5 bases and J dropped 4 bases, with 15 bases sitting between them. The chain's CDR3 is CASSPGQRVTGELFF. In DNA, the CDR3 is TGCGCCAGCAGTCCTGGACAGAGAGTCACCGGGGAGCTGTTTTTT.

The gene calls are TRBV27 and TRBJ1-1, with 7 bases matching TRBD1. The CDR3 is 12 amino acids. J was trimmed by 8 bases and V by 5 bases; bases with no gene match: 5. CDR1 is MNHEY, CDR2 SMNVEV, per germline (reference sequence). CDR3 nucleotides: TGTGCCAGCAGTCCGCAGGGGGAGGAAGCTTTCTTT. Translation gives CASSPQGEEAFF.

This chain links TRBV5-6 with TRBJ2-3; TRBD2 agrees at 8 bases. This CDR3 spans 18 amino acids. Looked up from germline, CDR1 is SGHDT and CDR2 is YYEEEE. Unmatched junction bases numbered 14, after V lost 2 bases and J lost 3 bases. The CDR3 coding sequence is TGTGCCAGCAGCTTTGAGCCTAGCGGGTTTGGGAGAACAGATACGCAGTATTTT. Protein sequence: CASSFEPSGFGRTDTQYF.

This sequence joins TRBV5-1 and TRBJ1-1; no clear D. The CDR3 spans 13 residues. V shed 0 bases and J shed 4 bases, with 7 bases lying between them. Germline V CDR1 and CDR2: SGHRS, YFSETQ. The CDR3 reads CASSLEEITEAFF. Written as DNA, the CDR3 is TGCGCCAGCAGCTTGGAGGAGATCACTGAAGCTTTCTTT.

The V call is TRBV4-1, the J call TRBJ1-2, with 7 bases lining up with TRBD1. CDR1 is MGHRA and CDR2 is YSYEKL in the germline V gene. V lost 5 bases and J lost 5; bases outside the gene matches: 8. This CDR3 region has 14 residues. Written as DNA, the CDR3 is TGCGCCAGCAGCGCCCACAGGGGAGAGTATGGCTACACCTTC. This encodes CASSAHRGEYGYTF.

The chain joins TRBV6-6 to TRBJ2-5, with 11 bases aligning to TRBD2. CDR1 and CDR2 from the germline V gene are MNHNY and SVGAGI (reference sequence). V lost 5 bases and J lost 3; bases outside the gene matches: 5. This CDR3 has 15 amino acids. The CDR3 spells CASSLTSGGKETQYF. CDR3 DNA: TGTGCCAGCAGTCTTACTAGCGGGGGAAAAGAGACCCAGTACTTC.

The chain combines TRBV7-9 with TRBJ2-1, with 8 positions matching TRBD2. The V gene end was trimmed by 5 bases and the J gene end by 4 bases; junction bases not matched to a gene: 7. Germline V gene data show CDR1 as SEHNR and CDR2 as FQNEAQ (reference sequence). The length of the CDR3 is 15 residues. DNA for the CDR3: TGTGCCAGCAGCCCCAGCGGGGGCCTGTACAATGAGCAGTTCTTC. Translated, it gives CASSPSGGLYNEQFF. Using reference TRBV7-9 and TRBJ2-1 for the parts outside the CDR3, the full variable domain is DTGVSQNPRHKITKRGQNVTFRCDPISEHNRLYWYRQTLGQGPEFLTYFQNEAQLEKSRLLSDRFSAERPKGSFSTLEIQRTEQGDSAMYLCASSPSGGLYNEQFFGPGTRLTVL.

The rearrangement joins TRBV2 to TRBJ2-2, with 7 bases identical to TRBD2. This CDR3 has 14 residues. Germline V gives CDR1 SNHLY, CDR2 FYNNEI. With V trimmed by 8 bases and J by 5 bases, 8 bases remained unmatched. The chain's CDR3 is CASPREGKTGELFF. The CDR3 region has the DNA TGTGCCAGCCCCAGGGAGGGTAAAACCGGGGAGCTGTTTTTT.

This clone came up a few times. The chain combines TRBV5-8 with TRBJ1-1; D is possibly TRBD1 (5 bases). The CDR3 spans 14 residues. Germline-derived CDR1 and CDR2 are SGHTS and YDEGEE. Trimming left V 4 bases short and J 6 bases short, with 16 bases between. The CDR3, as DNA: TGTGCCAGCAGCCCCTGGGGGGGGGTCGCTGAAGCTTTCTTT. Translation: CASSPWGGVAEAFF.

The rearrangement uses TRBV3-1 (or the pseudogene TRBV3-2) and TRBJ2-7, with D hard to call. From germline, CDR1 is LGHDT and CDR2 YNNKEL (reference sequence). The V and J ends lost 1 base and 1 base respectively, with 11 bases between them. The CDR3 is 15 residues long. The CDR3 sequence is CASSQGVEASYEQYF. CDR3 bases: TGTGCCAGCAGCCAAGGAGTTGAGGCATCCTACGAGCAGTACTTC.

The chain employs TRBV5-1 and TRBJ2-1; 8 bases fit TRBD2. The CDR3 extends over 15 amino acids. Germline CDR1 SGHRS, CDR2 YFSETQ. V lost 2 bases, J lost 5 bases, and 6 bases stayed unmatched. The CDR3 reads CASSFWSGGNNEQFF. The CDR3 DNA follows: TGCGCCAGCAGCTTCTGGAGCGGGGGTAACAATGAGCAGTTCTTC.

The CDR3 bases are TGTGCCATCAGTGAGGTTACAGGGAACTACGAGCAGTACTTC. This translates into CAISEVTGNYEQYF. The chain uses TRBV10-3 and TRBJ2-7, with D tentatively TRBD1 (6 bases). Germline lookup yields CDR1 ENHRY and CDR2 SYGVKD. V was clipped by 2 bases and J by 3 bases, with 11 bases between them. The CDR3 is made up of 14 amino acids.